This T cell receptor (beta chain) was observed in a study of blood T cell repertoires in COVID-19. Some clones are missing from TCRdb's copy, which holds only in-frame ones; the method was immunoSEQ multiplex PCR. Of hundreds of thousands of clones detected, over 70% appear once; the ten largest clones hold about 8.1%. Germline V CDR1 and CDR2: MNHEY, SVGAGI. Unmatched junction bases numbered 6, after V lost 2 bases and J lost 6 bases. The CDR3 is 15 amino acids. Sequencing input: peripheral blood. This receptor was obtained from a woman in her fifties or sixties with acute or convalescent COVID-19. The genes are TRBV6-5 and TRBJ2-1; 8 nucleotides line up with TRBD1. The DNA for the CDR3 is TGTGCCAGCAGTTACGGCAGGGGGCCTCCCAATGAGCAGTTCTTC. This gives the protein CASSYGRGPPNEQFF.